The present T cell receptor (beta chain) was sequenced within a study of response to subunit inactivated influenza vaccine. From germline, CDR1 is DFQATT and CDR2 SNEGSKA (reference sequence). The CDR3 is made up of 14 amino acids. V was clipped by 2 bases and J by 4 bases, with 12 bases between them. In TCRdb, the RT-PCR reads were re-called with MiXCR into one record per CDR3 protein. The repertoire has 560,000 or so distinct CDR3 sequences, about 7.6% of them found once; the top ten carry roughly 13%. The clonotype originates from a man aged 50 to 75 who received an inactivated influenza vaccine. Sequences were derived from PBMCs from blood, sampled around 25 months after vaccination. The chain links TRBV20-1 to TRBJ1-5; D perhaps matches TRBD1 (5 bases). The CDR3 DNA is TGCAGTGCTAGAACCCCCCAGGGTAATCAGCCCCAGCATTTT. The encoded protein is CSARTPQGNQPQHF.